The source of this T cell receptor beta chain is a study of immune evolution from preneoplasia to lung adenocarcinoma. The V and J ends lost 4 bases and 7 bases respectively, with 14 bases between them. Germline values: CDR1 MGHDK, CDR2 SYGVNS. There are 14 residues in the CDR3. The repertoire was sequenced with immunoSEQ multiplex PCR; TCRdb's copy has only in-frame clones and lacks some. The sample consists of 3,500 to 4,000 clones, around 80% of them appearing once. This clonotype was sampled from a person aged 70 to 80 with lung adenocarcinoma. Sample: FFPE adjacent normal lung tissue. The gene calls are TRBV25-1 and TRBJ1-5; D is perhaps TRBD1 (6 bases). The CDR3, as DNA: TGTGCCAGCAGTGCCAAGGGGGATTGGCAGCCCCAGCATTTT. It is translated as CASSAKGDWQPQHF.